The source of this TCR beta chain is a study of blood T cells in healthy people across ages. Collection of about 9.4 milliliters of peripheral blood was performed for each donor. With a J-beta primer mix and a sample-barcoded 5' primer, a second PCR ran 7 to 11 cycles. TCRdb reprocessed the 5' RACE reads with MiXCR, giving one entry per CDR3 protein. In the table there are 800,000 to 1,000,000 distinct CDR3 sequences, 40% to 60% of which are singletons. From germline, CDR1 is ENHRY and CDR2 SYGVKD. Trimming took 3 bases from V and 6 from J; bases not matched to a gene: 9. The CDR3 consists of 16 residues. This clonotype was detected only a few times. Its specificity is unknown. Findings of the study overall: Diversity estimated from one million T cells was considered an underestimate. PBMCs went unsorted, and a conclusive naive versus antigen-experienced comparison was therefore prevented.

This clonotype was sampled from a man in his thirties or forties in good health. The sequenced sample was blood. V and J are TRBV10-3 and TRBJ2-3; TRBD2 aligns across 10 bases. This CDR3 is CAISDGAGGPSDTQYF. DNA for the CDR3: TGTGCCATCAGTGATGGAGCGGGGGGGCCATCGGATACGCAGTATTTT.